The clone carrying this T cell receptor (beta chain) has a count of ten or more. Antigen unknown. At one end the junction does not follow the germline gene, possibly because of a read error. The CDR3 has 16 amino acids. CDR1 is LNHDA and CDR2 is SQIVND in the germline V gene (reference sequence). The data were taken from a study of Graves' ophthalmopathy and Graves' hyperthyroidism. Study-level points and caveats: Ophthalmopathy progression was predicted with roughly 68% sensitivity and around 78% specificity.

Amplified material comprised TCR beta CDR3 regions derived from RNA transcripts. The workflow started with a first-round RT-PCR run with HTBI primers and then moved on to a second-round multiplex PCR. TCRdb fed the multiplex PCR reads into MiXCR, producing one record per CDR3 protein. This sample has a few hundred thousand distinct CDR3 sequences, with 35% to 45% found just once. The chain is built from TRBV19 and TRBJ2-7; tentative D call: TRBD2 (6 bases). The clonotype comes from an adult man with Graves' hyperthyroidism. The specimen was peripheral blood or thyroid tissue (not recorded which). This CDR3 is CASRIASGSNSYEQYF. Here the CDR3 DNA reads TGTGCCAGTAGAATAGCCTCCGGGAGTAATAGCTACGAGCAGTACTTC.